This T cell receptor beta chain emerged from a study of radiotherapy plus CTLA-4 blockade in lung cancer. Across the study: Disease control was achieved by 31% of patients, and objective responses by 18%.

Focal radiation with ipilimumab CTLA-4 blockade was given to patients with chemo-refractory metastatic non-small-cell lung cancer. V dropped 6 bases and J dropped 6 bases, with 17 bases sitting between them. The germline V gene has CDR1 LNHNV and CDR2 YYDKDF (reference sequence). The length of the CDR3 is 14 residues. TCRdb's table, derived via immunoSEQ multiplex PCR, lists solely in-frame clones and lacks some. Of roughly 100,000 clones in the sample, 70% to 90% were seen once. Overall study results and limits: Interferon-beta and early blood T cell clone dynamics reportedly predicted response best. In blood, after radiotherapy plus ipilimumab, tumor-derived TCR clones expanded.

As regards this clone: The antigen remains unidentified.

This chain joins TRBV15 and TRBJ1-1; D gene unclear. Here the sequenced sample was peripheral blood, taken from a patient treated with radiotherapy plus ipilimumab. This receptor was obtained from a human donor with non-small cell lung cancer that progressed on radiotherapy plus ipilimumab. Some clones in this sample may be carry-over from other donors' samples. For the CDR3, the DNA is TGTGCCACCAGGGCCGGGCACTCCGGGGCTGAAGCTTTCTTT. This codes for CATRAGHSGAEAFF.